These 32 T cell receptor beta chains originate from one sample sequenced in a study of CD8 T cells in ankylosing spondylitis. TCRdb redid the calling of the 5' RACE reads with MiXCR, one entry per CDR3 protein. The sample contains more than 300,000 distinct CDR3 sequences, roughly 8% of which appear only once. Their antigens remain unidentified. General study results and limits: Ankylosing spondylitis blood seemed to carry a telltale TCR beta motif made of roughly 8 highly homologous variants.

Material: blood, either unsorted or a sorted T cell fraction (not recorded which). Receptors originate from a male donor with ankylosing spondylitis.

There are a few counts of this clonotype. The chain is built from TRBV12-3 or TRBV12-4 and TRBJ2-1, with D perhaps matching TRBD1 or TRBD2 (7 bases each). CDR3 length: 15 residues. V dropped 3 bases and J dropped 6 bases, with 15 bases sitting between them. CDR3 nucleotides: TGTGCCAGCAGTTTCGGCAGGGGGGGGGGCAATGAGCAGTTCTTC. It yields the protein CASSFGRGGGNEQFF.

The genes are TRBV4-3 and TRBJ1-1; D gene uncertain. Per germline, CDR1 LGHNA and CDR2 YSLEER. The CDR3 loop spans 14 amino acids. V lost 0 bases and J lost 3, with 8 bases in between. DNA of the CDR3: TGCGCCAGCAGCCAAGATCTGGGAGACACTGAAGCTTTCTTT. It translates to CASSQDLGDTEAFF.

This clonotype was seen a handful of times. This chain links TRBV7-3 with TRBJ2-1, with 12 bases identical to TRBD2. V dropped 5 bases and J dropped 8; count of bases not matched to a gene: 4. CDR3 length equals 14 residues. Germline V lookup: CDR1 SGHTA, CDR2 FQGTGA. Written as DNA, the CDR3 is TGTGCCAGCAGCACCGGGACTAGCGGGTATGAGCAGTTCTTC. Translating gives CASSTGTSGYEQFF.

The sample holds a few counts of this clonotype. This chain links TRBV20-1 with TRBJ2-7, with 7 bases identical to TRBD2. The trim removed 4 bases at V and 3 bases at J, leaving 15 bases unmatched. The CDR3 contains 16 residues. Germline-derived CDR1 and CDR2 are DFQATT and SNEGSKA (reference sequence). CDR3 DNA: TGCAGTGCTAAAACCCCTCTGGCTAGCGGTTACTACGAGCAGTACTTC. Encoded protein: CSAKTPLASGYYEQYF.

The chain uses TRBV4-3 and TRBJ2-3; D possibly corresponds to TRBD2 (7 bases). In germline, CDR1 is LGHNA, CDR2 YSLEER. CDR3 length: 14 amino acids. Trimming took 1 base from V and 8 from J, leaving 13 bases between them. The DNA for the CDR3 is TGCGCCAGCAGCCAAGGGGGGGGCCGGGTTACGCAGTATTTT. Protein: CASSQGGGRVTQYF.

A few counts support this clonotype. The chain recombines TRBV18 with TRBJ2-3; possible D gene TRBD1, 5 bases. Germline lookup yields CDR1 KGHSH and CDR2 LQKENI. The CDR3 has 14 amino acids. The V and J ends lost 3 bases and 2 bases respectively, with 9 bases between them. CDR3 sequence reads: CASSPTAPTDTQYF. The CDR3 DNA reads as TGTGCCAGCTCACCGACAGCGCCCACAGATACGCAGTATTTT.

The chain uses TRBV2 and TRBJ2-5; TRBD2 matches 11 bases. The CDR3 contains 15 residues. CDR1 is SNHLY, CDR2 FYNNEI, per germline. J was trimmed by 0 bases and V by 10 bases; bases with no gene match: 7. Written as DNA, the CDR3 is TGTGCCACCCAAGGACTAGCGGGTTACCAAGAGACCCAGTACTTC. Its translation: CATQGLAGYQETQYF.

In DNA form, the CDR3 reads TGCGCCAGCAGCTTGGCTAGCGGGAGAAGTACCGGGGAGCTGTTTTTT. It encodes CASSLASGRSTGELFF. The V and J genes are TRBV5-1 and TRBJ2-2; 10 bases fit TRBD2. With 0 bases clipped from V and 5 bases from J, the junction kept 4 bases outside the gene matches. Germline CDR1 and CDR2: SGHRS and YFSETQ. CDR3 length: 16 amino acids.

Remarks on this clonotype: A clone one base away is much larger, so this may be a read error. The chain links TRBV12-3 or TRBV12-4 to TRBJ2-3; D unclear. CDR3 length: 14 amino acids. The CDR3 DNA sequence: TGTTCCAGCACCCTATCGTCAGGCACAGATACGCAGTATTTT. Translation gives CSSTLSSGTDTQYF.

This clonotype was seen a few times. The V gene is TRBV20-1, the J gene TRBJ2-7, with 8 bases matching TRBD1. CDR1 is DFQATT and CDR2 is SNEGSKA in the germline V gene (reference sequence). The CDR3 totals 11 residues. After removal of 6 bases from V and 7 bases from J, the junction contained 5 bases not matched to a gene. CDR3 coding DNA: TGCAGTGCGAGGACAGGGCGTGAGCAGTACTTC. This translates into CSARTGREQYF.

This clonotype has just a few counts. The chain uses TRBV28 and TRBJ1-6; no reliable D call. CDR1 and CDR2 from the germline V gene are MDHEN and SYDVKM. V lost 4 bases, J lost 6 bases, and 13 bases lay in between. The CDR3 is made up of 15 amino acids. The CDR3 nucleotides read TGTGCCAGCAGTTACCCAGGCCTCTTTAATTCACCCCTCCACTTT. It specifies CASSYPGLFNSPLHF.

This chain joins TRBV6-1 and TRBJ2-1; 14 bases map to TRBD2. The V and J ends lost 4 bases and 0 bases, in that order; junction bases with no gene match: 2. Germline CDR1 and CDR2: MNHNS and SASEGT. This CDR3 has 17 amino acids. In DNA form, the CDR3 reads TGTGCCAGCAGTGGGACTAGCGGGAGGACCTCCTACAATGAGCAGTTCTTC. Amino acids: CASSGTSGRTSYNEQFF.

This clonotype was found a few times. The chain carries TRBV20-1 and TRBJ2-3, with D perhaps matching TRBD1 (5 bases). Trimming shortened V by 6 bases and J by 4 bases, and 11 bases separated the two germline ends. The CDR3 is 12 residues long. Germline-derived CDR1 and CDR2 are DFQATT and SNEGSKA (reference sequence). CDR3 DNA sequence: TGCAGTGCCAGGGTGTCTCCAGATACGCAGTATTTT. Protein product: CSARVSPDTQYF.

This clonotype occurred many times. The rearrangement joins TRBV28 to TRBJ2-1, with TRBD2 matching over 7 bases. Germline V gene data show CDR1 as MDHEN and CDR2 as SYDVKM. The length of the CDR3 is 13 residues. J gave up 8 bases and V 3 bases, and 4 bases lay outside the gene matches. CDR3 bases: TGTGCCAGCAGTTTCCAGGGACTACATGAGCAGTTCTTC. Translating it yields CASSFQGLHEQFF.

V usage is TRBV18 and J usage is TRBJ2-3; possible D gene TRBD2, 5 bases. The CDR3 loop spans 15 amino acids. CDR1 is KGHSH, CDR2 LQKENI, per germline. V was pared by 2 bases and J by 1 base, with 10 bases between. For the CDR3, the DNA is TGTGCCAGCTCACCATTGAGCGGAGGCACAGATACGCAGTATTTT. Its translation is CASSPLSGGTDTQYF.

CDR3 sequence reads: CASSKPTGGRYEQYF. CDR3 DNA sequence: TGTGCCAGCAGCAAGCCGACAGGAGGAAGGTACGAGCAGTACTTC. This chain uses TRBV7-6 with TRBJ2-7, with a possible D match to TRBD1 (6 bases). Trimming removed 5 bases at V and 4 bases at J, with 18 bases between. There are 15 residues in the CDR3. Germline V gene sequence: CDR1 SGHVS, CDR2 FNYEAQ.

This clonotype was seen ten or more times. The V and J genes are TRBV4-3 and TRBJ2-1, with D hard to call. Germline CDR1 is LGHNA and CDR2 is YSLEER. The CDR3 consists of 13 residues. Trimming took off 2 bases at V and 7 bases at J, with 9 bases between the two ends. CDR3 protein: CASSQNWANEQFF. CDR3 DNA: TGCGCCAGCAGCCAAAACTGGGCTAATGAGCAGTTCTTC.

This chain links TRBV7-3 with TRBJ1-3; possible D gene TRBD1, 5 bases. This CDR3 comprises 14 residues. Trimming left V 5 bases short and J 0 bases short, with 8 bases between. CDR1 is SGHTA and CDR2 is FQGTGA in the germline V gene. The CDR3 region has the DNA TGTGCCAGCAGCCGAGGGGCCTCTGGAAACACCATATATTTT. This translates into CASSRGASGNTIYF.

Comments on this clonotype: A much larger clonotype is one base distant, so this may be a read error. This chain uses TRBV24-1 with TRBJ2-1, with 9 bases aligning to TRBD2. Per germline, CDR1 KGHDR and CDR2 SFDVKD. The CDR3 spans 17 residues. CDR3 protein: CATSEGSGGSSYKEQFF. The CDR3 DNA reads TGTGCCACCAGTGAGGGTAGCGGGGGAAGCTCCTACAAAGAGCAGTTCTTC.

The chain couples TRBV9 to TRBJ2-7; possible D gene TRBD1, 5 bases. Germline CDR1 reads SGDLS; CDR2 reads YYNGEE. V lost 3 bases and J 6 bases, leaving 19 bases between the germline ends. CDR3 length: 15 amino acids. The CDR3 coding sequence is TGTGCCAGCAGCGCCGACTCAGGGCAAGTCGGCGAGCAGTACTTC. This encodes CASSADSGQVGEQYF. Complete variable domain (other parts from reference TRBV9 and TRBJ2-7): DSGVTQTPKHLITATGQRVTLRCSPRSGDLSVYWYQQSLDQGLQFLIQYYNGEERAKGNILERFSAQQFPDLHSELNLSSLELGDSALYFCASSADSGQVGEQYFGPGTRLTVT.

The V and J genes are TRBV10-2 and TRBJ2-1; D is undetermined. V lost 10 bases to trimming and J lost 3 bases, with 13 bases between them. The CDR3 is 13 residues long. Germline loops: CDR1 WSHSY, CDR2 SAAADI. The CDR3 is CATFTLLYNEQFF. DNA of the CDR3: TGCGCCACCTTTACCCTCCTCTACAATGAGCAGTTCTTC.

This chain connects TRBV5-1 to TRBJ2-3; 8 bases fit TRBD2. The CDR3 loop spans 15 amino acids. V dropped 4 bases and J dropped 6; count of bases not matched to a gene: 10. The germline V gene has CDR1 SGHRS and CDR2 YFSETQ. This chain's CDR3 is CASSETSDFFDTQYF. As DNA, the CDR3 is TGCGCCAGCAGCGAGACTAGCGATTTTTTCGATACGCAGTATTTT.

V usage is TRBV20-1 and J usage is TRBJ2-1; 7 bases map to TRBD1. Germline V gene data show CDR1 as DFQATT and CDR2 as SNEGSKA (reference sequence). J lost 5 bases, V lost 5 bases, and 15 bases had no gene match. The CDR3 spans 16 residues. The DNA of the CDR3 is TGCAGTGCTCTCAGGACAGGCAGCCACTTAAACAATGAGCAGTTCTTC. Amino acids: CSALRTGSHLNNEQFF.

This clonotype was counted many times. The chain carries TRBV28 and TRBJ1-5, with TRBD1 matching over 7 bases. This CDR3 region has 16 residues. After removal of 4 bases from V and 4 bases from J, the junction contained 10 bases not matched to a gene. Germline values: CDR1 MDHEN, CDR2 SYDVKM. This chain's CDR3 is CASSWDPTGPNQPQHF. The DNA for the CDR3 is TGTGCCAGCAGTTGGGACCCGACAGGGCCGAATCAGCCCCAGCATTTT.

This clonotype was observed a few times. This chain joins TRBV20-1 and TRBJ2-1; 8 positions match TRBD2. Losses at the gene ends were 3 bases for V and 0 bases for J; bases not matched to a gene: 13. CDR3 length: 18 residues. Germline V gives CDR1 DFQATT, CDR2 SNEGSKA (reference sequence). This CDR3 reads CSASSGTTSMSSYNEQFF. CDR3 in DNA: TGCAGTGCTAGTAGCGGGACTACATCGATGAGCTCCTACAATGAGCAGTTCTTC.

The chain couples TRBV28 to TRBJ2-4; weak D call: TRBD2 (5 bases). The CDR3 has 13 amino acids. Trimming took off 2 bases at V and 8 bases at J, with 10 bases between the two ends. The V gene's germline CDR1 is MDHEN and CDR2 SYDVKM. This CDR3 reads CASSLHAGDIQYF. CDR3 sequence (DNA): TGTGCCAGCAGTTTACATGCCGGGGACATTCAGTACTTC.

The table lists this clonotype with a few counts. As DNA, the CDR3 is TGTGCCAGCAGTCCGACGGGTATTACTGAAGCTTTCTTT. Amino acids: CASSPTGITEAFF. This chain uses TRBV3-1 with TRBJ1-1; D is unresolved. Trimming left V 6 bases short and J 5 bases short, with 13 bases between. The germline V gene encodes CDR1 LGHDT and CDR2 YNNKEL (reference sequence). This CDR3 region has 13 residues.

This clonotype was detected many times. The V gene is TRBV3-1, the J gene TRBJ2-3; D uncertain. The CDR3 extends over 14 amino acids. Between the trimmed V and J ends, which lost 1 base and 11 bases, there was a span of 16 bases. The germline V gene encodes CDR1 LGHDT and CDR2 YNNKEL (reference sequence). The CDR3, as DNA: TGTGCCAGCAGCCAAGTATTAGGGTCTACGAAGCAGTATTTT. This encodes CASSQVLGSTKQYF.

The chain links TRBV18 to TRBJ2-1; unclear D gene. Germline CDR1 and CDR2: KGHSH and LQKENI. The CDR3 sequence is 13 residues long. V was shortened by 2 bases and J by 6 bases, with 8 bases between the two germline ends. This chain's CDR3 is CASSPTTTNEQFF. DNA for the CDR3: TGTGCCAGCTCACCAACCACGACCAATGAGCAGTTCTTC. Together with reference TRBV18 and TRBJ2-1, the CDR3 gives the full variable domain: NAGVMQNPRHLVRRRGQEARLRCSPMKGHSHVYWYRQLPEEGLKFMVYLQKENIIDESGMPKERFSAEFPKEGPSILRIQQVVRGDSAAYFCASSPTTTNEQFFGPGTRLTVL.

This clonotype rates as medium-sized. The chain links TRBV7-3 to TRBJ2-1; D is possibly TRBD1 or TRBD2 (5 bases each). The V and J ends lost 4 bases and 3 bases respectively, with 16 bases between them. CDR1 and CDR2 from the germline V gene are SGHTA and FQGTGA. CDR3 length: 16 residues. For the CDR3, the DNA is TGTGCCAGCAGCTCAATAGGGGCGGGTCGCTACAATGAGCAGTTCTTC. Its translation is CASSSIGAGRYNEQFF.

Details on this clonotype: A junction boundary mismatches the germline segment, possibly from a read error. CDR3 coding DNA: TGCAGTCCTAGTCTGTTTTCGGATACGCAGTATTTT. Encoded protein: CSPSLFSDTQYF. The V and J genes are TRBV20-1 and TRBJ2-3; D remains ambiguous. This CDR3 is built from 12 residues. Germline V gene lookup returns CDR1 DFQATT and CDR2 SNEGSKA (reference sequence).

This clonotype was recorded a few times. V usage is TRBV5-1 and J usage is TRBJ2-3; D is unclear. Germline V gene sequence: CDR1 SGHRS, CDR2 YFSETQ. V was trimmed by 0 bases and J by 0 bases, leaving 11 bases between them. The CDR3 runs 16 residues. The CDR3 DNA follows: TGCGCCAGCAGCTTGGTCTTCGCGGAAAGCACAGATACGCAGTATTTT. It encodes CASSLVFAESTDTQYF.